This T cell receptor (beta chain) comes out of a study of blood T cell repertoires in COVID-19. Across the whole study: The study drew acute and convalescent COVID-19 samples from the United States, Italy and Spain. The cDNA or gDNA used as material had been derived from T cells, B-cell-depleted T cells, or PBMCs.

Original handling: Amplification with reference gene primers provided the estimates of nucleated cell counts. Measured with immunoSEQ multiplex PCR; TCRdb has only the in-frame clones, and not every one. V, J and clone size are those of that table, while D and trimming were read from the DNA. The sample consists of 190,000 or so clones, around 87% of them appearing once. The specimen sequenced was peripheral blood. The TCR comes from a man aged 40-55 years with active or convalescent COVID-19.

The CDR3 loop reads CASSDRGGNTEAFF. For the CDR3, the DNA is TGTGCCAGCAGTGACAGGGGTGGGAACACTGAAGCTTTCTTT. V is TRBV2 and J is TRBJ1-1, with a tentative D call TRBD1 (6 bases). Trimming removed 3 bases at V and 1 base at J, with 9 bases between. CDR1 is SNHLY and CDR2 is FYNNEI in the germline V gene. The CDR3 consists of 14 residues. The full variable domain, completed using reference TRBV2 and TRBJ1-1, is EPEVTQTPSHQVTQMGQEVILRCVPISNHLYFYWYRQILGQKVEFLVSFYNNEISEKSEIFDDQFSVERPDGSNFTLKIRSTKLEDSAMYFCASSDRGGNTEAFFGQGTRLTVV.